Below are 29 T cell receptor beta chains sequenced from a single sample in a study of OX40 agonist ivuxolimab in advanced cancers. Sequenced by immunoSEQ multiplex PCR; TCRdb stores in-frame clones only, minus some. The profile shows around 85,000 clones, about 90% of them singletons. This specimen consisted of CD4+ or CD8+ T cells sorted from blood, obtained in a trial of the OX40 agonist ivuxolimab. The receptors originated from an adult with an advanced solid tumor such as melanoma, head and neck, liver or kidney cancer.

Here the CDR3 reads CAWTSLLAGGPSSYNEQFF. The CDR3 DNA is TGTGCCTGGACCAGTTTACTAGCGGGGGGCCCCAGCTCCTACAATGAGCAGTTCTTC. The rearrangement links TRBV30 to TRBJ2-1; 12 nucleotides align to TRBD2. Trimming cost V 4 bases and J 0 bases; bases outside gene matches: 13. The CDR3 has 19 residues. The germline gives CDR1 GTSNPN, CDR2 SVGIG (reference sequence).

The V and J genes are TRBV4-2 and TRBJ1-2; D is unclear. Germline V CDR1 and CDR2: LGHNA, YNFKEQ. V lost 0 bases, J lost 4 bases, and 12 bases lay in between. The CDR3 has 15 amino acids. DNA for the CDR3: TGTGCCAGCAGCCAAGATACTAGAGAGATCTATGGCTACACCTTC. Its translation is CASSQDTREIYGYTF.

CDR3 sequence reads: CASSLSAANEQYF. Written as DNA, the CDR3 is TGTGCCAGCAGTTTATCCGCGGCCAACGAGCAGTACTTC. The genes are TRBV27 and TRBJ2-7; D is undetermined. The CDR3 runs 13 residues. The V end was cut by 0 bases, the J end by 5 bases, with 8 bases between. The germline gives CDR1 MNHEY, CDR2 SMNVEV (reference sequence).

The V and J genes are TRBV9 and TRBJ2-1, with D possibly called TRBD1 or TRBD2 (8 bases each). Germline CDR1 SGDLS, CDR2 YYNGEE. The CDR3 loop spans 16 amino acids. Trimming removed 4 bases at V and 3 bases at J, with 17 bases between. The CDR3 region has the DNA TGTGCCAGCAGCCCCAGGGGGCGGGAGGTCTACAATGAGCAGTTCTTC. This translates into CASSPRGREVYNEQFF. Variable domain in full (rest from reference TRBV9 and TRBJ2-1): DSGVTQTPKHLITATGQRVTLRCSPRSGDLSVYWYQQSLDQGLQFLIQYYNGEERAKGNILERFSAQQFPDLHSELNLSSLELGDSALYFCASSPRGREVYNEQFFGPGTRLTVL.

J is TRBJ1-2 and V is TRBV19; D may be TRBD1 (5 bases). The CDR3 length is 15 residues. Germline V lookup: CDR1 LNHDA, CDR2 SQIVND (reference sequence). Trimming took off 0 bases at V and 5 bases at J, with 13 bases between the two ends. The CDR3 nucleotides read TGTGCCAGTAGTATAGATCGGGGGAAAGTTTATGGCTACACCTTC. Residues: CASSIDRGKVYGYTF.

This clone was recorded a few times. This sequence joins TRBV9 and TRBJ1-1; D is unclear. The V end was cut by 0 bases, the J end by 4 bases, with 10 bases between. This CDR3 spans 14 amino acids. Germline lookup yields CDR1 SGDLS and CDR2 YYNGEE. The CDR3 sequence: CASSVEPGRTEAFF. The CDR3 nucleotides read TGTGCCAGCAGCGTAGAGCCGGGTCGCACTGAAGCTTTCTTT.

The chain is built from TRBV28 and TRBJ1-3; D might be TRBD1 (5 bases). Germline values: CDR1 MDHEN, CDR2 SYDVKM. The germline V and J ends were trimmed by 3 bases and 4 bases, with 13 bases remaining between them. The CDR3 contains 15 residues. The CDR3 reads CASSFFGGTGNTIYF. As DNA, the CDR3 is TGTGCCAGCAGTTTTTTCGGGGGTACAGGAAACACCATATATTTT.

This clone was seen more than once but under ten times. The junction departs from germline at one end; a sequencing error may be responsible. The chain has TRBV7-7 and TRBJ2-5; D not resolved. Germline-derived CDR1 and CDR2 are SSHAT and FNYEAQ (reference sequence). The CDR3 has 14 amino acids. CDR3 nucleotides: TGTGCTAGCAGCTTAGGGCGTCGCCAAGAGACCCAGTACTTC. Translation: CASSLGRRQETQYF.

V gene TRBV6-5 combines with J gene TRBJ2-1, with D possibly being TRBD2 (6 bases). V was clipped by 10 bases and J by 5 bases, with 21 bases between them. The CDR3 length is 15 residues. CDR1 and CDR2 (germline): MNHEY, SVGAGI. The chain's CDR3 is CANSRSISGDNEQFF. The DNA for the CDR3 is TGTGCCAATTCCCGATCTATTAGCGGTGACAATGAGCAGTTCTTC.

The chain combines TRBV28 with TRBJ1-2; possibly TRBD1 for D (5 bases). CDR1 and CDR2 (germline): MDHEN, SYDVKM. V dropped 7 bases and J dropped 6 bases, with 21 bases sitting between them. The CDR3 length is 15 residues. The CDR3 spells CASTILGDSSDGYTF. The CDR3 DNA reads as TGTGCCAGCACCATCTTAGGGGATTCGAGCGATGGCTACACCTTC.

This chain uses TRBV28 with TRBJ1-4, with D unclear. The V gene's germline CDR1 is MDHEN and CDR2 SYDVKM. CDR3 length: 16 residues. Trimming pared 2 bases from V and 6 bases from J, leaving 16 bases between. CDR3 sequence: CASSLPRHREDEKLFF. The CDR3 nucleotides are TGTGCCAGCAGTTTACCCCGACACCGGGAAGATGAAAAACTGTTTTTT.

The chain uses TRBV20-1 and TRBJ2-7; weak D call: TRBD2 (5 bases). Germline V gives CDR1 DFQATT, CDR2 SNEGSKA (reference sequence). The CDR3 has 11 residues. V lost 5 bases, J lost 5 bases, and 10 bases lay in between. In DNA, the CDR3 is TGCAGTGCTTTACTAGGCCACGAGCAGTACGTC. Amino acids: CSALLGHEQYV.

This clone occurred once. The chain recombines TRBV9 with TRBJ2-4; 7 nucleotides line up with TRBD2. The CDR3 length is 13 residues. Germline assignment: CDR1 SGDLS and CDR2 YYNGEE. V lost 0 bases, J lost 8 bases, and 2 bases stayed unmatched. The chain's CDR3 is CASSVGGGDIQYF. CDR3 coding DNA: TGTGCCAGCAGCGTAGGGGGAGGGGACATTCAGTACTTC. The full variable domain, its missing parts supplied by reference TRBV9 and TRBJ2-4, is DSGVTQTPKHLITATGQRVTLRCSPRSGDLSVYWYQQSLDQGLQFLIQYYNGEERAKGNILERFSAQQFPDLHSELNLSSLELGDSALYFCASSVGGGDIQYFGAGTRLSVL.

The V gene is TRBV19, the J gene TRBJ2-1, with D hard to call. Germline assignment: CDR1 LNHDA and CDR2 SQIVND (reference sequence). The V end lost 1 base, the J end lost 9 bases, and 10 bases lay between the germline ends. This CDR3 is 13 amino acids long. The CDR3 nucleotides read TGTGCCAGTAGTATAGTTCCGGGCAGTGAGCAGTTCTTC. This encodes CASSIVPGSEQFF.

The genes are TRBV6-5 and TRBJ2-3; D is possibly TRBD1 or TRBD2 (5 bases each). Trimming removed 6 bases at V and 6 bases at J, with 10 bases between. This CDR3 comprises 12 residues. Germline CDR1 reads MNHEY; CDR2 reads SVGAGI. CDR3 sequence (DNA): TGTGCCAGCAGAGGGACGACTGATACGCAGTATTTT. It specifies CASRGTTDTQYF.

This sequence joins TRBV4-2 and TRBJ1-2; no definite D call. This CDR3 region has 13 residues. With 0 bases removed from V and 4 bases from J, the gap between germline ends came to 6 bases. Germline V CDR1 and CDR2: LGHNA, YNFKEQ. CDR3 region: CASSQDFSYGYTF. Written as DNA, the CDR3 is TGTGCCAGCAGCCAAGATTTTAGCTATGGCTACACCTTC.

The rearrangement links TRBV4-3 to TRBJ2-2; D gene ambiguous. Per the germline V gene, CDR1 is LGHNA and CDR2 is YSLEER. Trimming removed 0 bases from V and 1 base from J, with 6 bases in between. The CDR3 loop spans 15 amino acids. CDR3 bases: TGCGCCAGCAGCCAAGACAGGTTGAACACCGGGGAGCTGTTTTTT. Encoded protein: CASSQDRLNTGELFF.

This chain links TRBV9 with TRBJ2-1, with 7 bases matching TRBD2. Germline V CDR1 and CDR2: SGDLS, YYNGEE. The CDR3 is 16 amino acids. The V segment lost 0 bases and the J segment 8 bases; nucleotides outside the gene matches: 11. CDR3 residues: CASSVVGAGRAYEQFF. CDR3 DNA sequence: TGTGCCAGCAGCGTAGTCGGCGCGGGGAGGGCCTATGAGCAGTTCTTC.

The chain carries TRBV7-9 and TRBJ1-2, with 7 bases identical to TRBD1. The CDR3 runs to 14 residues. The ends lost 5 bases at V and 6 bases at J; junction bases unmatched: 9. The V gene's germline CDR1 is SEHNR and CDR2 FQNEAQ (reference sequence). In DNA form, the CDR3 reads TGTGCCAGCAGCCTGGGAAGACAGGGTCATGGCTACACCTTC. The encoded protein is CASSLGRQGHGYTF.

The rearrangement links TRBV5-1 to TRBJ2-5, with D tentatively TRBD2 (5 bases). The germline V and J ends were trimmed by 7 bases and 9 bases, with 25 bases remaining between them. Germline CDR1 SGHRS, CDR2 YFSETQ. The length of the CDR3 is 15 residues. CDR3: CASSPVEARPGAQYF. CDR3 coding DNA: TGCGCCAGCTCCCCGGTGGAGGCCCGCCCTGGGGCCCAGTACTTC.

Remarks on this clone: The junction departs from germline at one end; a sequencing error may be responsible. The V call is TRBV7-7, the J call TRBJ2-7; unclear D gene. The CDR3 is 15 amino acids. From germline, CDR1 is SSHAT and CDR2 FNYEAQ (reference sequence). As DNA, the CDR3 is TGTGCTAGCAGCTTACCAGACCGGAGTGGTGTCGAGCAGTACTTC. Protein product: CASSLPDRSGVEQYF.

V and J are TRBV30 and TRBJ1-5; TRBD1 matches 9 bases. The CDR3 has 12 amino acids. Germline V gene sequence: CDR1 GTSNPN, CDR2 SVGIG (reference sequence). Trimming at V came to 4 bases and at J to 5 bases, leaving 0 bases not matched to a gene. CDR3 residues: CAWNRGHQPQHF. Here the CDR3 DNA reads TGTGCCTGGAACAGGGGGCATCAGCCCCAGCATTTT.

CDR3 coding DNA: TGTGCCAGCAGTCCTGGGACAGGGGGTGATACGCAGTATTTT. Its protein is CASSPGTGGDTQYF. The chain carries TRBV27 and TRBJ2-3; 11 bases are shared with TRBD1. CDR1 is MNHEY and CDR2 is SMNVEV in the germline V gene (reference sequence). Trimming cost V 5 bases and J 6 bases; bases outside gene matches: 4. The CDR3 loop spans 14 amino acids.

V and J are TRBV28 and TRBJ1-5; D is unresolved. Trimming pared 6 bases from V and 0 bases from J, leaving 18 bases between. Germline CDR1 MDHEN, CDR2 SYDVKM. This CDR3 comprises 17 residues. The DNA of the CDR3 is TGTGCCAGCAGGGACCGGGAGACCTTCGATAGCAATCAGCCCCAGCATTTT. Protein sequence: CASRDRETFDSNQPQHF.

The chain carries TRBV6-5 and TRBJ1-5; D gene ambiguous. CDR3 length equals 15 residues. V gave up 3 bases and J gave up 0 bases, with 9 bases separating them. Germline CDR1 MNHEY, CDR2 SVGAGI. The CDR3 DNA reads TGTGCCAGCAGTTATCTTTCAGGTAGCAATCAGCCCCAGCATTTT. This encodes CASSYLSGSNQPQHF.

The chain combines TRBV7-8 with TRBJ2-1; D call uncertain. Germline V gene data show CDR1 as SGHVS and CDR2 as FQNEAQ. Trimming pared 5 bases from V and 16 bases from J, leaving 15 bases between. The CDR3 runs 11 residues. The CDR3 nucleotides read TGTGCCAGCAGCCTAGATTCTTGGCAATTCTTC. Amino acid sequence: CASSLDSWQFF.

The CDR3 DNA follows: TGCGCCAGCAGCCAAGGAACCAGGGGTTCCTACGAGCAGTACTTC. It translates to CASSQGTRGSYEQYF. The V and J genes are TRBV4-1 and TRBJ2-7; D might be TRBD1 (6 bases). V gave up 1 base and J gave up 1 base, with 11 bases separating them. The CDR3 has 15 residues. CDR1 and CDR2 from the germline V gene are MGHRA and YSYEKL.

About this clone itself: The germline gene is not matched at one end of the junction; a read error may be the cause. V and J are TRBV11-3 and TRBJ2-3, with 8 nucleotides matching TRBD2. The germline CDR1 and CDR2 sequences are SGHNT and YENEEA. The CDR3 runs 13 residues. The CDR3: CAISGSGLDTQYF. The CDR3 DNA is TGTGCCATCAGCGGGAGCGGTCTAGATACGCAGTATTTT.

J is TRBJ2-3 and V is TRBV11-2, with D possibly called TRBD1 or TRBD2 (6 bases each). CDR3 length equals 15 residues. V was pared by 5 bases and J by 4 bases, with 16 bases between. From germline, CDR1 is SGHAT and CDR2 FQNNGV. In DNA, the CDR3 is TGTGCCAGCAGCCACCCCGGGGGCGCGGCAGATACGCAGTATTTT. Residues: CASSHPGGAADTQYF.